This T cell receptor (beta chain) came from a study of graft-versus-host responses after intestinal transplantation. About the research overall: Isolated intestinal, liver-intestinal, or multivisceral transplants had been given to the recipients. Tacrolimus plus steroids were given to all recipients for two to three years, preceded by anti-thymocyte globulin induction. Regarding the study as a whole: High graft-versus-host to host-versus-graft T cell clonal ratios marked allografts of patients with graft-donor macrochimerism. In recipient marrow, GvH clones were found, and some appeared first in ileum or blood.

Germline V gene sequence: CDR1 MNHEY, CDR2 SVGAGI. Trimming removed 0 bases at V and 3 bases at J, with 9 bases between. The CDR3 length is 14 residues. The assay was immunoSEQ multiplex PCR, and TCRdb's table has in-frame clones only and misses some. The sample includes 45,000 to 50,000 clones, about 93% of them seen just once. Turning to this clone: What it binds is not known.

V and J are TRBV6-5 and TRBJ2-7; tentative D call: TRBD1 (5 bases). The origin of this receptor is a human donor who was the organ donor for an intestinal transplant. The sequencing here drew on unstimulated CD4+ T cells sorted from spleen or lymph node cells, taken before transplant. The CDR3, as DNA: TGTGCCAGCAGTTACTCACAGGAGATCTACGAGCAGTACTTC. Translation gives CASSYSQEIYEQYF.